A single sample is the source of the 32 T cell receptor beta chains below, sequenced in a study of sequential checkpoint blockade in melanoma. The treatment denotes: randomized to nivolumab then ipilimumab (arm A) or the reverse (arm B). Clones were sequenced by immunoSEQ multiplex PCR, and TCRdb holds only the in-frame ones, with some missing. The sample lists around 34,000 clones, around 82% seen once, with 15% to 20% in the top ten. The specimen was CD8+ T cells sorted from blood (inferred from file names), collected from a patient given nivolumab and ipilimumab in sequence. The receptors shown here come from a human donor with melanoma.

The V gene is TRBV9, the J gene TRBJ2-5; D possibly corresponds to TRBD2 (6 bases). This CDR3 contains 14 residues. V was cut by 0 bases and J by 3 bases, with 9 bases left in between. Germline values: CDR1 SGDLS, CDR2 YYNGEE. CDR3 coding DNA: TGTGCCAGCAGCGTAGTCGGGAGTAAAGAGACCCAGTACTTC. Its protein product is CASSVVGSKETQYF.

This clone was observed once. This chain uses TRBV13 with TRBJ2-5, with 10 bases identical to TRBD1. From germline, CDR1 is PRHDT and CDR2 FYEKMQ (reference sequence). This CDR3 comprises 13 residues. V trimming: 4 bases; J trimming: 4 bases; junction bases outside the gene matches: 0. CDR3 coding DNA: TGTGCCAGCAGCTGGGACAGGGGAGAGACCCAGTACTTC. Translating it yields CASSWDRGETQYF.

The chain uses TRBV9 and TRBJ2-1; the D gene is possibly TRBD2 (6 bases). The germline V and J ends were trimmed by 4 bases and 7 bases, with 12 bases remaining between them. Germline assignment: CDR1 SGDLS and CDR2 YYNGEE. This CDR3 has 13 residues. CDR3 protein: CASSPRGWNEQFF. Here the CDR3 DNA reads TGTGCCAGCAGCCCCCGGGGGTGGAATGAGCAGTTCTTC.

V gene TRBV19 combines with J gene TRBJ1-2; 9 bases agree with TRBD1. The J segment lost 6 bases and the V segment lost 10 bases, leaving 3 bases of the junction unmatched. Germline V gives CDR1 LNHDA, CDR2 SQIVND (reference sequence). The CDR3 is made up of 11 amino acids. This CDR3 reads CAIGQGNGYTF. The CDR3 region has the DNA TGTGCCATTGGACAGGGGAATGGCTACACCTTC.

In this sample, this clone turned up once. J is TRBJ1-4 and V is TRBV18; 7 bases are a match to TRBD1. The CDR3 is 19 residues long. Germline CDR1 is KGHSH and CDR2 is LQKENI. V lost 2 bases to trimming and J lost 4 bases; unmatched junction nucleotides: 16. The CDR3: CASSPKDRRNTYDNEKLFF. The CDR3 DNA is TGTGCCAGCTCACCAAAGGACAGGAGGAACACCTACGATAATGAAAAACTGTTTTTT.

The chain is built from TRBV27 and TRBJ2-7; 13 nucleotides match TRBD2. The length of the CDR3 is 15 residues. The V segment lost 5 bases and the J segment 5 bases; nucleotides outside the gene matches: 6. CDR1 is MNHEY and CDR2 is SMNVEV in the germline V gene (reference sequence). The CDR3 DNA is TGTGCCAGCAGTCAAGGACTAGCGGGAGCCCACGAGCAGTACTTC. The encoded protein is CASSQGLAGAHEQYF.

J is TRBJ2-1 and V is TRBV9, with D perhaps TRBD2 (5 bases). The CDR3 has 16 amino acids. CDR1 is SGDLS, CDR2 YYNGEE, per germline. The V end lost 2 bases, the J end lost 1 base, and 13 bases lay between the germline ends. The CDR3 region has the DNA TGTGCCAGCAGCGTTAATCCCGCGGGTTCCTACAATGAGCAGTTCTTC. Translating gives CASSVNPAGSYNEQFF.

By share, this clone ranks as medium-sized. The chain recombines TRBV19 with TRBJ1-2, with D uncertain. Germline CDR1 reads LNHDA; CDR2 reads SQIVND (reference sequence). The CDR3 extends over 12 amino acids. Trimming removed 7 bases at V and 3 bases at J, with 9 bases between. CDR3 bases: TGTGCCAGTATGCGTGAATACTATGGCTACACCTTC. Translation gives CASMREYYGYTF.

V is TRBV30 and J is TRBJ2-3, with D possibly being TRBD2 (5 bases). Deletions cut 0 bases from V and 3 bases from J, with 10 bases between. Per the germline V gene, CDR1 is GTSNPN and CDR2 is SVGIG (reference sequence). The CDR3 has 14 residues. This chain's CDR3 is CAWSVVGGTDTQYF. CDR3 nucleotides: TGTGCCTGGAGTGTGGTAGGAGGTACAGATACGCAGTATTTT. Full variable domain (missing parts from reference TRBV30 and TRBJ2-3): SQTIHQWPATLVQPVGSPLSLECTVEGTSNPNLYWYRQAAGRGLQLLFYSVGIGQISSEVPQNLSASRPQDRQFILSSKKLLLSDSGFYLCAWSVVGGTDTQYFGPGTRLTVL.

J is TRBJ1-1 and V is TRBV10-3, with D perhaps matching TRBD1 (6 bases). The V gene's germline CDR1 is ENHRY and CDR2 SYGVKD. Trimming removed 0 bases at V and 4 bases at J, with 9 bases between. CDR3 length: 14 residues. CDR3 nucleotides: TGTGCCATCAGTGAGTCGTCCAGGGGCACTGAAGCTTTCTTT. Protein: CAISESSRGTEAFF.

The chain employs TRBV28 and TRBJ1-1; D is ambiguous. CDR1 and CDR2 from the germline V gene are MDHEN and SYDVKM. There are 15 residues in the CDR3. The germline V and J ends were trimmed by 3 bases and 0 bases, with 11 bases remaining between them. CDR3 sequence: CASSLGSFMNTEAFF. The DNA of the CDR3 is TGTGCCAGCAGTTTGGGCAGTTTCATGAACACTGAAGCTTTCTTT.

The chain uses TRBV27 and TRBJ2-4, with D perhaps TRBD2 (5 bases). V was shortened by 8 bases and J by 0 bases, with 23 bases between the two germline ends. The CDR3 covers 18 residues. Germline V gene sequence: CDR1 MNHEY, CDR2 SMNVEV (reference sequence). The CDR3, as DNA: TGTGCCAGCTTGCGAGGGCCCAAAAAACTAGTAGCCAAAAACATTCAGTACTTC. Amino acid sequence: CASLRGPKKLVAKNIQYF.

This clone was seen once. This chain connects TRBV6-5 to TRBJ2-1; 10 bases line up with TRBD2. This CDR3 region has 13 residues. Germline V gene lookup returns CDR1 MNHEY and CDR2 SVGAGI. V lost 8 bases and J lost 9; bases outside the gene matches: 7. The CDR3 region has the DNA TGTGCCAGCGGGACTAGCGAACACAGTGAGCAGTTCTTC. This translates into CASGTSEHSEQFF.

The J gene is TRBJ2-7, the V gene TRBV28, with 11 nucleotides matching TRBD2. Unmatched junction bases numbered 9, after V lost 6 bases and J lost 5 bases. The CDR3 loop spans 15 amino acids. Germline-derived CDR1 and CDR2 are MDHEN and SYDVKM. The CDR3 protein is CASSPRLAGRHEQYF. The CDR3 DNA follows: TGTGCCAGCAGCCCCCGACTAGCGGGGCGTCACGAGCAGTACTTC.

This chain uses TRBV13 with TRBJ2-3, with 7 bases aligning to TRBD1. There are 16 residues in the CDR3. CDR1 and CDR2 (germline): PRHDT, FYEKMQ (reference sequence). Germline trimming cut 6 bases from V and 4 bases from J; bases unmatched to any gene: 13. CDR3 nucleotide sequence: TGTGCCAGCAGTACCCTCCTAGGGGGCGGCGCAGATACGCAGTATTTT. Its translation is CASSTLLGGGADTQYF.

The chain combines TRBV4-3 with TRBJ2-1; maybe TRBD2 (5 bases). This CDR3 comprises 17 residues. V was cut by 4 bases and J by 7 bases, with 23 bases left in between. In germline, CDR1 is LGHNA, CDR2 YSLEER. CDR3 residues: CASSLLGGGAEDNEQFF. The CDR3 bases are TGCGCCAGCAGCCTCCTCGGTGGAGGTGCTGAAGATAATGAGCAGTTCTTC.

The DNA for the CDR3 is TGTGCCAGCAGTGAAGTGACAAGTGGCTCCTACGAGCAGTACTTC. Translating gives CASSEVTSGSYEQYF. The rearrangement joins TRBV6-1 to TRBJ2-7; D is unclear. V was cut by 1 base and J by 0 bases, with 10 bases left in between. The V gene's germline CDR1 is MNHNS and CDR2 SASEGT. This CDR3 comprises 15 residues.

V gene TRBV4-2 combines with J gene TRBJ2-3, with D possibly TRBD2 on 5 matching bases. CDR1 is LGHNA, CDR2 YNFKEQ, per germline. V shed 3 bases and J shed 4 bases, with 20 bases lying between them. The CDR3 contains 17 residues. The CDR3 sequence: CASSHNDGGPPSDTQYF. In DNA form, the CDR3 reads TGTGCCAGCAGCCATAACGACGGAGGCCCCCCCTCAGATACGCAGTATTTT.

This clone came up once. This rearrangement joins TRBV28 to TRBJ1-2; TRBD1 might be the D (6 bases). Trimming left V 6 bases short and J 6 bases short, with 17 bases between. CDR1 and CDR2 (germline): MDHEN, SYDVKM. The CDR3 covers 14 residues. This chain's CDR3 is CASSLTRGWNGYTF. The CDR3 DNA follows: TGTGCCAGCAGCCTAACCAGGGGCTGGAATGGCTACACCTTC.

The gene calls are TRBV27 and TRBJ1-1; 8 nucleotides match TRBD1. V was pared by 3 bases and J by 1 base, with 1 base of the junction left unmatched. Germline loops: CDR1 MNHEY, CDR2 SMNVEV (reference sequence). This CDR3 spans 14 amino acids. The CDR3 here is CASSFGTGNTEAFF. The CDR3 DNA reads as TGTGCCAGCAGTTTTGGGACAGGGAACACTGAAGCTTTCTTT.

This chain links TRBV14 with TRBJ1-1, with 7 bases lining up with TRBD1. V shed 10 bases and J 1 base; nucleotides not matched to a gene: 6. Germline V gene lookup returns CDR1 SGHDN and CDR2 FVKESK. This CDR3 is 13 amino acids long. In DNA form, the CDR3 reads TGTGCCACTCGAGGGACAGAGAACACTGAAGCTTTCTTT. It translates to CATRGTENTEAFF.

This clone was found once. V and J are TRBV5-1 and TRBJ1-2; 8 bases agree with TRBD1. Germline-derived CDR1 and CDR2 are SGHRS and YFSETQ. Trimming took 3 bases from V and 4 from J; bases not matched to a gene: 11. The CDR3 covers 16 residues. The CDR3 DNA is TGCGCCAGCAGCTCTGCGAGGACAGGGAAATTCTATGGCTACACCTTC. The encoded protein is CASSSARTGKFYGYTF.

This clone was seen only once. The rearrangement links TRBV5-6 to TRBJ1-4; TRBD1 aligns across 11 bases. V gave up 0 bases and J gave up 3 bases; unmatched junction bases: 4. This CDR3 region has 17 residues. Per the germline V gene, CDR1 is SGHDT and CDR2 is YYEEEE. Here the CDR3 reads CASSLVGQGAANEKLFF. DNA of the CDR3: TGTGCCAGCAGCTTGGTTGGACAGGGGGCGGCTAATGAAAAACTGTTTTTT. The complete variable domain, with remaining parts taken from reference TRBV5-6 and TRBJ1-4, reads DAGVTQSPTHLIKTRGQQVTLRCSPKSGHDTVSWYQQALGQGPQFIFQYYEEEERQRGNFPDRFSGHQFPNYSSELNVNALLLGDSALYLCASSLVGQGAANEKLFFGSGTQLSVL.

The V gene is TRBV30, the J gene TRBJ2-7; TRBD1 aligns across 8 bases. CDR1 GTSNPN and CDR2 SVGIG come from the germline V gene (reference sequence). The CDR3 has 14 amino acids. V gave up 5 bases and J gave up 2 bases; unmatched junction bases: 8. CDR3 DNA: TGTGCCTGGGACCAGACAGGGGTCGCCTACGAGCAGTACTTC. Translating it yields CAWDQTGVAYEQYF. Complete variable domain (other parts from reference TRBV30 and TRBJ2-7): SQTIHQWPATLVQPVGSPLSLECTVEGTSNPNLYWYRQAAGRGLQLLFYSVGIGQISSEVPQNLSASRPQDRQFILSSKKLLLSDSGFYLCAWDQTGVAYEQYFGPGTRLTVT.

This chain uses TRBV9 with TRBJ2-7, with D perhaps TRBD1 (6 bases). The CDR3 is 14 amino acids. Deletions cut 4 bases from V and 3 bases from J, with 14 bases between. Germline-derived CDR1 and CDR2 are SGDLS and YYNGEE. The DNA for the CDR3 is TGTGCCAGCAGCCCAGTGGGGGCCGGCTACGAGCAGTACTTC. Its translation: CASSPVGAGYEQYF.

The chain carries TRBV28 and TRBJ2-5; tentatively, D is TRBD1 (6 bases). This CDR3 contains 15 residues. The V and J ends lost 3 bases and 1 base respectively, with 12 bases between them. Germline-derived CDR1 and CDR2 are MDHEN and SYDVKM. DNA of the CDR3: TGTGCCAGCAGTTTTTTCGGACAGATCCAAGAGACCCAGTACTTC. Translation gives CASSFFGQIQETQYF.

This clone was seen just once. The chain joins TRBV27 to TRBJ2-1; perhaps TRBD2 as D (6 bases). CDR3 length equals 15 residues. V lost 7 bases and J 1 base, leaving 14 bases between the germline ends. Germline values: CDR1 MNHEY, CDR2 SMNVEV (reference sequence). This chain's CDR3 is CASTPRDWSYNEQFF. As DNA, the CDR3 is TGTGCCAGCACCCCCCGGGACTGGTCCTACAATGAGCAGTTCTTC.

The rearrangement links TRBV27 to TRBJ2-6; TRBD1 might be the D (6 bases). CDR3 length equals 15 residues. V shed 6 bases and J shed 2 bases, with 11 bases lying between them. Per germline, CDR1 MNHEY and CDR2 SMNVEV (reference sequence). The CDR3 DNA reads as TGTGCCAGCAGGCCAGGGGCGGCTGGGGCCAACGTCCTGACTTTC. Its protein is CASRPGAAGANVLTF.

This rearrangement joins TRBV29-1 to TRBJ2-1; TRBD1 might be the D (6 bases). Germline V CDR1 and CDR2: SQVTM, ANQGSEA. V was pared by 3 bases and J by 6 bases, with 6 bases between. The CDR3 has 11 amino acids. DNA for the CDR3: TGCAGCGTTGACAGGGGCAATGAGCAGTTCTTC. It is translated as CSVDRGNEQFF.

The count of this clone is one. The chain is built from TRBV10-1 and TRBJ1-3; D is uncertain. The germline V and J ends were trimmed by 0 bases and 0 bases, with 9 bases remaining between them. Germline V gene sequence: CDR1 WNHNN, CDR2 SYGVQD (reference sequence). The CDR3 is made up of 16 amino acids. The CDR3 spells CASSESRESSGNTIYF. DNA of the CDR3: TGCGCCAGCAGTGAGTCGAGGGAAAGCTCTGGAAACACCATATATTTT.

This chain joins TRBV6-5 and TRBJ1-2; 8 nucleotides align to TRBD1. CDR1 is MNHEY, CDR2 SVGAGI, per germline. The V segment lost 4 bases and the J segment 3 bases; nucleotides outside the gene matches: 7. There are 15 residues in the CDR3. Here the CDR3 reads CASSLGQELHYGYTF. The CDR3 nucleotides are TGTGCCAGCAGTTTGGGACAGGAGCTTCACTATGGCTACACCTTC.

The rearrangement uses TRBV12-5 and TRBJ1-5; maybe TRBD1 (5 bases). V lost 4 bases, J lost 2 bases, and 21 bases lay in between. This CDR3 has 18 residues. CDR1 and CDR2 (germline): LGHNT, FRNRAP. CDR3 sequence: CASGSPRGEDNRNQPQHF. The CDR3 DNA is TGTGCTAGTGGTTCCCCCCGGGGGGAAGATAATCGCAATCAGCCCCAGCATTTT.